Listed below are T cell receptor beta chains from one sample, sequenced in a study of Ad26.COV2.S vaccination and SARS-CoV-2 variants. Clones were sequenced by immunoSEQ multiplex PCR, and TCRdb holds only the in-frame ones, with some missing. This sample has hundreds of thousands of clones, with 88% found just once. Sequences were derived from peripheral blood, sampled in a trial of Ad26.COV2.S vaccine versus placebo. All receptors derive from a person aged 18-60 years who received the Ad26.COV2.S COVID-19 vaccine or a placebo. CDR3s include the opening cysteine and the closing phenylalanine or tryptophan. Fields, in order: J gene, V gene, CDR3 protein.

TRBJ2-3 | TRBV27 | CASSTRWGDTDTQYF
TRBJ2-5 | TRBV4-3 | CASSQELVGLWETQYF
TRBJ1-1 | TRBV6-2/TRBV6-3 | CASSSDSRGDTEAFF
TRBJ2-3 | TRBV4-2 | CASSQSSGSTDTQYF
TRBJ2-7 | TRBV13 | CASSLGSGGYEQYF
TRBJ1-5 | TRBV2 | CASKNPLSNQPQHF
TRBJ2-1 | TRBV18 | CASSSETGGDEQFF
TRBJ2-1 | TRBV28 | CASSPLTSSLYNEQFF
TRBJ2-1 | TRBV9 | CASSVSGYYNEQFF
TRBJ2-2 | TRBV12-3/TRBV12-4 | CASRTDGAGELFF
TRBJ2-7 | TRBV7-8 | CASSKLDRGGGAYEQYF
TRBJ1-2 | TRBV6-5 | CASSRSDSFYGYTF
TRBJ2-2 | TRBV5-1 | CASSLGYINTGELFF
TRBJ1-2 | TRBV5-6 | CASSSGQGANYGYTF
TRBJ1-2 | TRBV25-1 | CASHPSPEANYGYTF
TRBJ2-5 | TRBV5-1 | CASSLVKGQGEETQYF
TRBJ2-3 | TRBV4-1 | CASSQGGVGGLDTQYF
TRBJ1-1 | TRBV18 | CASSPASVIEAFF
TRBJ2-7 | TRBV28 | CASSPRARFYEQYF
TRBJ1-4 | TRBV4-1 | CASSPRTGIATNEKLFF
TRBJ1-5 | TRBV7-8 | CASSLMGRQGVQPQHF
TRBJ1-2 | TRBV4-3 | CASSQDPRVGYTF
TRBJ1-1 | TRBV19 | CASSIDRDREAFF
TRBJ1-3 | TRBV30 | CAGTVSGNTIYF
TRBJ2-3 | TRBV9 | CASSVDGRADTQYF
TRBJ1-5 | TRBV2 | CASSGDRVLGNQPQHF
TRBJ2-7 | TRBV6-5 | CASSYNYGQGYEQYF
TRBJ2-2 | TRBV5-1 | CASGWVISDTGELFF
TRBJ1-1 | TRBV6-5 | CASGQGLRNTEAFF
TRBJ2-7 | TRBV19 | CASSSRPTAPSGQYF
TRBJ2-1 | TRBV27 | CASQPGLDYNEQFF